Listed here are 32 T cell receptor beta chains from one sample, sequenced in a study of cytomegalovirus exposure and HLA in healthy donors. Here immunoSEQ multiplex PCR was the method, and the copy in TCRdb shows in-frame clones only, minus some. In the table there are approximately 150,000 clones, more than 75% of which are singletons. Sequenced input: PBMCs. The receptors were gathered from a man aged 18 to 29 in good health and CMV-seropositive.

The chain uses TRBV7-3 and TRBJ2-7; D is unclear. V dropped 0 bases and J dropped 1 base, with 7 bases sitting between them. There are 14 residues in the CDR3. The germline gives CDR1 SGHTA, CDR2 FQGTGA. The CDR3 reads CASSLTQDSYEQYF. The CDR3 coding sequence is TGTGCCAGCAGCTTAACACAAGATTCCTACGAGCAGTACTTC. Full variable domain (outside the CDR3, taken from reference TRBV7-3 and TRBJ2-7): GAGVSQTPSNKVTEKGKYVELRCDPISGHTALYWYRQSLGQGPEFLIYFQGTGAADDSGLPNDRFFAVRPEGSVSTLKIQRTERGDSAVYLCASSLTQDSYEQYFGPGTRLTVT.

This clone appeared a few times. This chain joins TRBV10-3 and TRBJ2-7; weak D call: TRBD2 (5 bases). This CDR3 region has 15 residues. Germline V gene data show CDR1 as ENHRY and CDR2 as SYGVKD. V was clipped by 6 bases and J by 2 bases, with 17 bases between them. The CDR3 DNA reads as TGTGCCATCAGGACCCAGGTAGCGAACCCCTACGAGCAGTACTTC. It codes for CAIRTQVANPYEQYF.

This clone was counted only a few times. The V call is TRBV27, the J call TRBJ2-7, with D uncertain. The CDR3 consists of 15 residues. V lost 1 base to trimming and J lost 0 bases, with 10 bases between them. The germline gives CDR1 MNHEY, CDR2 SMNVEV (reference sequence). The CDR3 bases are TGTGCCAGCAGTTTATTGGGCCAGGTCTCCTACGAGCAGTACTTC. It translates to CASSLLGQVSYEQYF.

V is TRBV5-5 and J is TRBJ1-4; tentative D call: TRBD1 (6 bases). The CDR3 sequence is 14 residues long. The germline gives CDR1 SGHKS, CDR2 YYEKEE (reference sequence). The V and J ends lost 0 bases and 9 bases respectively, with 12 bases between them. CDR3 sequence: CASSLVHQGKKLFF. CDR3 in DNA: TGTGCCAGCAGCTTGGTACATCAGGGGAAAAAACTGTTTTTT.

Turning to this clone: The sample holds other DNA sequences that translate to the same CDR3. This chain links TRBV18 with TRBJ2-5; the D gene is possibly TRBD2 (6 bases). CDR3 length: 13 amino acids. In germline, CDR1 is KGHSH, CDR2 LQKENI. V was pared by 3 bases and J by 2 bases, with 7 bases between. Here the CDR3 DNA reads TGTGCCAGCTCACCGGGACTTCAAGAGACCCAGTACTTC. This encodes CASSPGLQETQYF.

V gene TRBV29-1 combines with J gene TRBJ2-7, with a tentative D call TRBD2 (5 bases). V lost 5 bases and J lost 5, with 13 bases in between. The CDR3 runs to 12 residues. Germline CDR1 reads SQVTM; CDR2 reads ANQGSEA. The CDR3 nucleotides read TGCAGCGTTACAGTCCCCGGGGACGAGCAGTACTTC. This sequence encodes CSVTVPGDEQYF.

For this clone: A read error may account for a junction end that differs from germline. The V call is TRBV4-3, the J call TRBJ1-2, with D unresolved. The germline V gene has CDR1 LGHNA and CDR2 YSLEER. CDR3 length: 14 amino acids. The CDR3, as DNA: TGCGCCAGCAGCCAAGATTGGGCAGCCCCCCATCCTATCTTC. It encodes CASSQDWAAPHPIF.

The CDR3 nucleotides are TGCGCCAGCAGCCTGGGTGACAGGAGCTCCTATAATTCACCCCTCCACTTT. Translation: CASSLGDRSSYNSPLHF. The chain uses TRBV4-3 and TRBJ1-6; D possibly corresponds to TRBD1 (6 bases). Germline CDR1 is LGHNA and CDR2 is YSLEER. The CDR3 contains 17 residues. The germline V and J ends were trimmed by 4 bases and 0 bases, with 13 bases remaining between them.

This clone is a singleton in its sample. V and J are TRBV7-9 and TRBJ2-1; perhaps TRBD1 as D (5 bases). Trimming removed 2 bases from V and 6 bases from J, with 11 bases in between. CDR3 length: 14 residues. Germline assignment: CDR1 SEHNR and CDR2 FQNEAQ (reference sequence). The CDR3 DNA follows: TGTGCCAGCAGCTTACTTGGGGCGTCCAATGAGCAGTTCTTC. This encodes CASSLLGASNEQFF.

The chain joins TRBV30 to TRBJ2-3; weak D call: TRBD2 (7 bases). Deletions cut 3 bases from V and 4 bases from J, with 14 bases between. Germline lookup yields CDR1 GTSNPN and CDR2 SVGIG (reference sequence). This CDR3 region has 14 residues. CDR3 sequence reads: CAWSPGGSADTQYF. The CDR3 region has the DNA TGTGCCTGGAGCCCGGGGGGCTCGGCAGATACGCAGTATTTT.

This clone is a singleton in its sample. This chain links TRBV7-9 with TRBJ2-1; tentative D call: TRBD2 (6 bases). The CDR3 has 13 residues. Trimming stripped 5 bases from V and 7 bases from J, with 12 bases between. Germline V gives CDR1 SEHNR, CDR2 FQNEAQ (reference sequence). The DNA of the CDR3 is TGTGCCAGCAGCAGAGCCCGGGGGAATGAGCAGTTCTTC. Its protein is CASSRARGNEQFF.

This clone has just a few counts. V and J are TRBV29-1 and TRBJ1-2; D is unclear. This CDR3 contains 11 residues. Germline assignment: CDR1 SQVTM and CDR2 ANQGSEA. V lost 4 bases and J 7 bases, leaving 10 bases between the germline ends. CDR3 sequence reads: CSVANSAGYTF. The CDR3 nucleotides read TGCAGCGTTGCTAACAGTGCTGGCTACACCTTC. Full variable domain (rest looked up from reference TRBV29-1 and TRBJ1-2): SAVISQKPSRDICQRGTSLTIQCQVDSQVTMMFWYRQQPGQSLTLIATANQGSEATYESGFVIDKFPISRPNLTFSTLTVSNMSPEDSSIYLCSVANSAGYTFGSGTRLTVV.

The chain uses TRBV6-6 and TRBJ1-3, with D unclear. The germline V and J ends were trimmed by 6 bases and 8 bases, with 14 bases remaining between them. Per germline, CDR1 MNHNY and CDR2 SVGAGI (reference sequence). The CDR3 extends over 13 amino acids. For the CDR3, the DNA is TGTGCCAGCAGACGAGCGGATTTGGACACCATATATTTT. Protein product: CASRRADLDTIYF.

The rearrangement joins TRBV2 to TRBJ2-1; the match to TRBD2 covers 11 bases. The germline CDR1 and CDR2 sequences are SNHLY and FYNNEI. CDR3 length: 14 residues. V lost 5 bases and J lost 5; bases outside the gene matches: 2. CDR3 amino acids: CASSRTSGHNEQFF. CDR3 DNA: TGTGCCAGCAGTCGGACTAGCGGGCACAATGAGCAGTTCTTC.

The rearrangement joins TRBV6-5 to TRBJ1-1; TRBD1 matches 7 bases. CDR1 and CDR2 from the germline V gene are MNHEY and SVGAGI. After removal of 6 bases from V and 4 bases from J, the junction contained 8 bases not matched to a gene. This CDR3 spans 14 amino acids. CDR3 coding DNA: TGTGCCAGCAGCCCCCACCACAGGGGCACTGAAGCTTTCTTT. Protein product: CASSPHHRGTEAFF.

The chain employs TRBV7-2 and TRBJ2-3; no clear D gene. Trimming left V 3 bases short and J 4 bases short, with 8 bases between. This CDR3 comprises 13 residues. Germline lookup yields CDR1 SGHTA and CDR2 FQGNSA. In nucleotides, the CDR3 is TGTGCCAGCAGCTTGAGAGATCCAGATACGCAGTATTTT. The encoded protein is CASSLRDPDTQYF.

This clone appeared a single time. The rearrangement uses TRBV9 and TRBJ2-5; 8 positions agree with TRBD1. The germline V gene encodes CDR1 SGDLS and CDR2 YYNGEE. The trim removed 0 bases at V and 0 bases at J, leaving 4 bases unmatched. The CDR3 runs 16 residues. CDR3: CASSVGTGQYQETQYF. The CDR3, as DNA: TGTGCCAGCAGCGTAGGGACAGGGCAGTACCAAGAGACCCAGTACTTC. The variable domain in full, with the rest retrieved from reference TRBV9 and TRBJ2-5, is DSGVTQTPKHLITATGQRVTLRCSPRSGDLSVYWYQQSLDQGLQFLIQYYNGEERAKGNILERFSAQQFPDLHSELNLSSLELGDSALYFCASSVGTGQYQETQYFGPGTRLLVL.

The chain uses TRBV4-1 and TRBJ2-3; 7 bases line up with TRBD2. The CDR3 is 16 residues long. Trimming cost V 2 bases and J 0 bases; bases outside gene matches: 5. In germline, CDR1 is MGHRA, CDR2 YSYEKL. The CDR3, as DNA: TGCGCCAGCAGCCAACGAAGCGGGACTAGCACAGATACGCAGTATTTT. Its translation: CASSQRSGTSTDTQYF.

The chain carries TRBV9 and TRBJ1-1; D is undetermined. From germline, CDR1 is SGDLS and CDR2 YYNGEE. The CDR3 extends over 13 amino acids. The V gene lost 3 bases and the J gene lost 5 bases, with 11 bases spanning the gap. For the CDR3, the DNA is TGTGCCAGCAGCGGCATGGGAGGGACTGAAGCTTTCTTT. This translates into CASSGMGGTEAFF. The full variable domain, with the rest looked up from reference TRBV9 and TRBJ1-1, is DSGVTQTPKHLITATGQRVTLRCSPRSGDLSVYWYQQSLDQGLQFLIQYYNGEERAKGNILERFSAQQFPDLHSELNLSSLELGDSALYFCASSGMGGTEAFFGQGTRLTVV.

V usage is TRBV7-3 and J usage is TRBJ2-6; D remains unclear. CDR1 and CDR2 from the germline V gene are SGHTA and FQGTGA. V lost 2 bases and J 1 base, leaving 3 bases between the germline ends. This CDR3 spans 14 amino acids. The CDR3 DNA is TGTGCCAGCAGCTTACAGTCTGGGGCCAACGTCCTGACTTTC. Protein product: CASSLQSGANVLTF.

The chain couples TRBV13 to TRBJ2-7, with D possibly TRBD2 on 6 matching bases. The CDR3 has 14 amino acids. Deletions cut 4 bases from V and 5 bases from J, with 15 bases between. Looked up from germline, CDR1 is PRHDT and CDR2 is FYEKMQ (reference sequence). As DNA, the CDR3 is TGTGCCAGCAGCTCCGCCTTAGCGGTACACGAGCAGTACTTC. This codes for CASSSALAVHEQYF.

The CDR3 DNA reads as TGTGCCAGATCGGGTTGGGGGGGGGCCGCCTACGAGCAGTACTTC. It is translated as CARSGWGGAAYEQYF. The J gene is TRBJ2-7, the V gene TRBV4-2, with D possibly TRBD2 on 7 matching bases. Per the germline V gene, CDR1 is LGHNA and CDR2 is YNFKEQ. This CDR3 has 15 amino acids. The germline V and J ends were trimmed by 9 bases and 2 bases, with 20 bases remaining between them.

The CDR3, as DNA: TGTGCCAGCAGTTACCCAGGGGTAACTGGAAACACCATATATTTT. It encodes CASSYPGVTGNTIYF. This chain links TRBV28 with TRBJ1-3, with TRBD1 as a possible D gene (6 bases). The V end lost 4 bases, the J end lost 2 bases, and 12 bases lay between the germline ends. The CDR3 consists of 15 residues. The germline CDR1 and CDR2 sequences are MDHEN and SYDVKM.

The J gene is TRBJ2-3, the V gene TRBV5-1; D is ambiguous. Trimming shortened V by 1 base and J by 1 base, and 7 bases separated the two germline ends. The V gene's germline CDR1 is SGHRS and CDR2 YFSETQ. CDR3 length equals 14 residues. The CDR3 region is CASSLRQGTDTQYF. The CDR3 DNA is TGCGCCAGCAGCTTGAGGCAGGGCACAGATACGCAGTATTTT.

This clone came up once. The chain joins TRBV6-1 to TRBJ2-7; 10 nucleotides align to TRBD1. The CDR3 contains 17 residues. CDR1 is MNHNS and CDR2 is SASEGT in the germline V gene. The V and J ends lost 2 bases and 2 bases, in that order; junction bases with no gene match: 9. Here the CDR3 reads CASSERDRGILPYEQYF. CDR3 nucleotides: TGTGCCAGCAGTGAAAGGGACAGGGGTATTTTGCCCTACGAGCAGTACTTC.

This rearrangement joins TRBV6-1 to TRBJ1-2, with a possible D match to TRBD1 (5 bases). V lost 8 bases to trimming and J lost 8 bases, with 12 bases between them. The CDR3 is 11 amino acids. Germline V gives CDR1 MNHNS, CDR2 SASEGT. In DNA form, the CDR3 reads TGTGCCAGCCAAGGGGAGGGCGGCTACACCTTC. Its translation is CASQGEGGYTF.

This clone appeared a few times. This chain uses TRBV2 with TRBJ2-7; D gene uncertain. V lost 6 bases and J lost 2, with 11 bases in between. The CDR3 is made up of 13 amino acids. Germline CDR1 SNHLY, CDR2 FYNNEI. This chain's CDR3 is CASRHIAAYEQYF. The CDR3 DNA sequence: TGTGCCAGCAGGCACATTGCAGCCTACGAGCAGTACTTC.

The chain recombines TRBV15 with TRBJ2-7, with 7 bases matching TRBD1. Germline V gene data show CDR1 as LNHNV and CDR2 as YYDKDF (reference sequence). The CDR3 is 16 amino acids. V lost 0 bases to trimming and J lost 7 bases; unmatched junction nucleotides: 12. This CDR3 is CATSRDTRTGPGEQYF. The CDR3 DNA follows: TGTGCCACCAGCAGAGATACGAGGACAGGACCAGGGGAGCAGTACTTC. The full variable domain, completed using reference TRBV15 and TRBJ2-7, is DAMVIQNPRYQVTQFGKPVTLSCSQTLNHNVMYWYQQKSSQAPKLLFHYYDKDFNNEADTPDNFQSRRPNTSFCFLDIRSPGLGDTAMYLCATSRDTRTGPGEQYFGPGTRLTVT.

This sequence joins TRBV4-1 and TRBJ1-5; tentative D call: TRBD1 (5 bases). Germline V gene sequence: CDR1 MGHRA, CDR2 YSYEKL. The germline V and J ends were trimmed by 6 bases and 3 bases, with 12 bases remaining between them. The CDR3 has 14 amino acids. CDR3 bases: TGCGCCAGCAGTTACGACAGAAACAATCAGCCCCAGCATTTT. Protein: CASSYDRNNQPQHF.

The sample holds a few counts of this clone. This chain connects TRBV13 to TRBJ1-5, with D perhaps TRBD1 (5 bases). The CDR3 loop spans 15 amino acids. From germline, CDR1 is PRHDT and CDR2 FYEKMQ (reference sequence). Trimming shortened V by 7 bases and J by 7 bases, and 20 bases separated the two germline ends. CDR3 amino acids: CASKKGREDEQPQHF. Here the CDR3 DNA reads TGTGCCAGCAAGAAAGGCAGGGAGGACGAGCAGCCCCAGCATTTT.

This clone appeared a few times. In nucleotides, the CDR3 is TGTGCCAGCAGTTGGCCAGGGGCCCCTGAAGCTTTCTTT. It encodes CASSWPGAPEAFF. The V call is TRBV6-5, the J call TRBJ1-1, with D maybe TRBD1 (6 bases). The germline V gene has CDR1 MNHEY and CDR2 SVGAGI. V was shortened by 4 bases and J by 6 bases, with 12 bases between the two germline ends. The CDR3 contains 13 residues.

This chain links TRBV11-3 with TRBJ2-2; D not resolved. Germline V lookup: CDR1 SGHNT, CDR2 YENEEA. This CDR3 is built from 12 residues. V lost 2 bases and J 7 bases, leaving 5 bases between the germline ends. The CDR3 reads CASSLSSGELFF. The CDR3 nucleotides are TGTGCCAGCAGCTTATCGAGCGGGGAGCTGTTTTTT.